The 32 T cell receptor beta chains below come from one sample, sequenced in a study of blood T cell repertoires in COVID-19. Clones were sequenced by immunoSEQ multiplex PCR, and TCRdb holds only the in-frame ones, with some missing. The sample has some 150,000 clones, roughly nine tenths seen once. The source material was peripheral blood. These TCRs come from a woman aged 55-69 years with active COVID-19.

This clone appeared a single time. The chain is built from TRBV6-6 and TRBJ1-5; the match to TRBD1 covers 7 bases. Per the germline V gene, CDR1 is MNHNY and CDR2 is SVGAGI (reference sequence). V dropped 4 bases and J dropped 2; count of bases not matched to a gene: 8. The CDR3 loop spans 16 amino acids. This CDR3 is CASSFGQDVGNQPQHF. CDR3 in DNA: TGTGCCAGCAGTTTCGGACAGGATGTAGGCAATCAGCCCCAGCATTTT.

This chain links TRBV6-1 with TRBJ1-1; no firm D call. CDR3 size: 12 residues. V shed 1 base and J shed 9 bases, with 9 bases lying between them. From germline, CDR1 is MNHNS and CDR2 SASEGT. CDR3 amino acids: CASSEGAVKAFF. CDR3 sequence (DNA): TGTGCCAGCAGTGAAGGGGCAGTCAAAGCTTTCTTT.

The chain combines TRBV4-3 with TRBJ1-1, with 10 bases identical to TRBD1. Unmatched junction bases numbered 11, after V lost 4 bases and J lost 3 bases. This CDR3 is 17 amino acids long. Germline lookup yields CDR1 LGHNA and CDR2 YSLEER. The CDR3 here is CASSPTGQGSRDTEAFF. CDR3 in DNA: TGCGCCAGCAGCCCGACGGGACAGGGGTCAAGGGACACTGAAGCTTTCTTT.

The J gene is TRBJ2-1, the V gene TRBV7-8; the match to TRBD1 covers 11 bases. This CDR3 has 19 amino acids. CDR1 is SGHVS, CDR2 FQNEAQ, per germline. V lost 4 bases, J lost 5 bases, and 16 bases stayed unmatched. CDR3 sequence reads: CASSYGRSVDRGLDNEQFF. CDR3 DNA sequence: TGTGCCAGCAGCTACGGGAGATCGGTGGACAGGGGGCTGGACAATGAGCAGTTCTTC.

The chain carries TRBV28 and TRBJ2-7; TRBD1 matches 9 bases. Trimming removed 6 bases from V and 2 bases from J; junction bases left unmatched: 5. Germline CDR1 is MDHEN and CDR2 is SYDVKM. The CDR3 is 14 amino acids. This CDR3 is CASRDRDRAYEQYF. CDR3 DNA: TGTGCCAGCAGGGACCGGGACAGGGCCTACGAGCAGTACTTC. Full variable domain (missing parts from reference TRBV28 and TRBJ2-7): DVKVTQSSRYLVKRTGEKVFLECVQDMDHENMFWYRQDPGLGLRLIYFSYDVKMKEKGDIPEGYSVSREKKERFSLILESASTNQTSMYLCASRDRDRAYEQYFGPGTRLTVT.

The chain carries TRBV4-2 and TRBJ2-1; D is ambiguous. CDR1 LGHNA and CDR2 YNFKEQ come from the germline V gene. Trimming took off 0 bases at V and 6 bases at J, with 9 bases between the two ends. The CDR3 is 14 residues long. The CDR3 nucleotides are TGTGCCAGCAGCCAAGACGGTAGCATCAATGAGCAGTTCTTC. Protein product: CASSQDGSINEQFF.

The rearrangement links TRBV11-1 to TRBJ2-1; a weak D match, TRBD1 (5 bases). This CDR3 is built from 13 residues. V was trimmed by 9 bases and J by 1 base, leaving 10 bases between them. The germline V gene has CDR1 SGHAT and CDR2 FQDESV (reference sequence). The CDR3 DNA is TGTGCCAGTCACCAGGGATCCTACAATGAGCAGTTCTTC. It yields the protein CASHQGSYNEQFF.

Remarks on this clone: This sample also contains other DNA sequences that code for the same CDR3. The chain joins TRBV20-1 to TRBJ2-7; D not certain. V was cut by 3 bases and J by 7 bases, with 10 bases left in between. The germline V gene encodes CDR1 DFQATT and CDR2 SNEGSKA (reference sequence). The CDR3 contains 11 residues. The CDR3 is CSARSGFEQYF. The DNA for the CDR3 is TGCAGTGCTAGGTCCGGGTTTGAGCAGTACTTC.

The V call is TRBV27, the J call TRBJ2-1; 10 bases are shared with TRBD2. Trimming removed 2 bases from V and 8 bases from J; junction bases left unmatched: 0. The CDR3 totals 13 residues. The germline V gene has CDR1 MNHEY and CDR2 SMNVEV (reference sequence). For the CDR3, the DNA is TGTGCCAGCAGTTTAACTAGCGGGGATGAGCAGTTCTTC. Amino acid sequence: CASSLTSGDEQFF.

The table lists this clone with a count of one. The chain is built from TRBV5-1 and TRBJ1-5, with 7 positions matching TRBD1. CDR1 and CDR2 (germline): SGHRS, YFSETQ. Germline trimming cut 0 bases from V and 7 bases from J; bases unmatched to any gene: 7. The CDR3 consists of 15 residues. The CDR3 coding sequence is TGCGCCAGCAGCTTGGCCCCAGGGGGGCCACAGCCCCAGCATTTT. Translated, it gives CASSLAPGGPQPQHF.

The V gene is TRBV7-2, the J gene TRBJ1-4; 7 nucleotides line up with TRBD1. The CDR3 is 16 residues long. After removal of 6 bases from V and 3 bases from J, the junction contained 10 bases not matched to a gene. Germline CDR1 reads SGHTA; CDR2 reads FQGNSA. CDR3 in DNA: TGTGCCAGCAGTGTGGGGAGCAGGGGGTCTAATGAAAAACTGTTTTTT. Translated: CASSVGSRGSNEKLFF.

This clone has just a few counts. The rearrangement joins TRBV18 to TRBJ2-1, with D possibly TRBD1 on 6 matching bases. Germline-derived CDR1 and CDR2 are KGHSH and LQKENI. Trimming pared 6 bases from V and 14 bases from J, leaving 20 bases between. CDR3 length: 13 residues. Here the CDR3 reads CASSHSRGAGKFF. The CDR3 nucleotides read TGTGCCAGCTCCCATTCCAGGGGCGCAGGGAAGTTCTTC.

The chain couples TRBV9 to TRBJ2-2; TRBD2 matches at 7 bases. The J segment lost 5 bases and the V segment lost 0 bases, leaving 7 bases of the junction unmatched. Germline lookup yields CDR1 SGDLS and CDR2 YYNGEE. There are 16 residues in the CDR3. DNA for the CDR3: TGTGCCAGCAGCGTAGGGGCGGGAGTAGGTACCGGGGAGCTGTTTTTT. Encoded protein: CASSVGAGVGTGELFF.

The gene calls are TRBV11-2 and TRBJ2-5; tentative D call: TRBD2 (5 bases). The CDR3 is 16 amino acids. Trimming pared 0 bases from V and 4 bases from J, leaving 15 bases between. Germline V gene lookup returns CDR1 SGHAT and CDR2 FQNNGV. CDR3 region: CASSLEAGTLSETQYF. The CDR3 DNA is TGTGCCAGCAGCTTAGAGGCGGGCACCCTATCAGAGACCCAGTACTTC. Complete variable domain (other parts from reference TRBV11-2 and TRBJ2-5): EAGVAQSPRYKIIEKRQSVAFWCNPISGHATLYWYQQILGQGPKLLIQFQNNGVVDDSQLPKDRFSAERLKGVDSTLKIQPAKLEDSAVYLCASSLEAGTLSETQYFGPGTRLLVL.

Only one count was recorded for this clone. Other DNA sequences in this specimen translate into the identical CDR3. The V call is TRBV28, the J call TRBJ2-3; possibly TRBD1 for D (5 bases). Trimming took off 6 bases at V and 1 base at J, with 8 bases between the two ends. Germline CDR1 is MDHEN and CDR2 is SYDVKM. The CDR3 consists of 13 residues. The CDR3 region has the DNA TGTGCCAGCAGCCTACAGGGCACAGATACGCAGTATTTT. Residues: CASSLQGTDTQYF.

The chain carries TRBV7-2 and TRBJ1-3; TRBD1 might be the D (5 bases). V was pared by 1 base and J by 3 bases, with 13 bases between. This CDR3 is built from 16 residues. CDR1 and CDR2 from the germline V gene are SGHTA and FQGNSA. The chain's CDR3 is CASSLGVRDRGNTIYF. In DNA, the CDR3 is TGTGCCAGCAGCTTAGGGGTCAGGGATCGTGGAAACACCATATATTTT.

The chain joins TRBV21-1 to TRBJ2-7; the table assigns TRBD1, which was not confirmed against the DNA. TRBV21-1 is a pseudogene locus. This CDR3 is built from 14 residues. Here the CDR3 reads CASSVWTGPYEQYF. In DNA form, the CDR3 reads TGTGCCAGCAGCGTTTGGACAGGGCCCTACGAGCAGTACTTC.

CDR3 loop: CASSPRLAAMGTEAFF. CDR3 sequence (DNA): TGTGCCAGCAGTCCGCGACTAGCCGCCATGGGGACTGAAGCTTTCTTT. The chain employs TRBV28 and TRBJ1-1; D is undetermined. Germline V gene sequence: CDR1 MDHEN, CDR2 SYDVKM. The CDR3 totals 16 residues. Trimming cost V 5 bases and J 5 bases, with 21 bases left between them.

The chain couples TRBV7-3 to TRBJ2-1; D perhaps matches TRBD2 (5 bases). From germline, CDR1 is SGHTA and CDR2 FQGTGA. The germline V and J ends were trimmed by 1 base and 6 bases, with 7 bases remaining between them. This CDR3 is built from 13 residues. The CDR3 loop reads CASSLMGSNEQFF. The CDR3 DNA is TGTGCCAGCAGCTTAATGGGGAGCAATGAGCAGTTCTTC.

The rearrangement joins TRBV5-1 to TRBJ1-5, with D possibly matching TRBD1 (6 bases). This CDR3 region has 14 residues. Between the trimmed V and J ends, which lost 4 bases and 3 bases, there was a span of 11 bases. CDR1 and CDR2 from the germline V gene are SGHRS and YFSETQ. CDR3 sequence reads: CASSPGDDNQPQHF. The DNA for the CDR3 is TGCGCCAGCAGCCCAGGGGATGACAATCAGCCCCAGCATTTT.

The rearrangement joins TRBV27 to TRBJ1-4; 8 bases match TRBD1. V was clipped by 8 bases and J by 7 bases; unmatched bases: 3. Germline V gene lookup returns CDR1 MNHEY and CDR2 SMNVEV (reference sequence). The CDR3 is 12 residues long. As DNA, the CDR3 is TGTGCCAGCCCAGGGGGCCGTGAAAAACTGTTTTTT. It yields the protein CASPGGREKLFF.

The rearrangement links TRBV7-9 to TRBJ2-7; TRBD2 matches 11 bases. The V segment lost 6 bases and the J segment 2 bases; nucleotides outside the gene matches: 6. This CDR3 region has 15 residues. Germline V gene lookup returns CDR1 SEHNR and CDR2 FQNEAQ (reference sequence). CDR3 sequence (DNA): TGTGCCAGCAGACCTACTAGCGGGAGTCCCTACGAGCAGTACTTC. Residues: CASRPTSGSPYEQYF.

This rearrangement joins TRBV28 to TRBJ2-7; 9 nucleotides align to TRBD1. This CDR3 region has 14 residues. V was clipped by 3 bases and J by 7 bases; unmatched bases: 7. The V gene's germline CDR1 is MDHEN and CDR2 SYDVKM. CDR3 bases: TGTGCCAGCAGTTTGGGACAGGGTTCCGGAGAGCAGTACTTC. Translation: CASSLGQGSGEQYF.

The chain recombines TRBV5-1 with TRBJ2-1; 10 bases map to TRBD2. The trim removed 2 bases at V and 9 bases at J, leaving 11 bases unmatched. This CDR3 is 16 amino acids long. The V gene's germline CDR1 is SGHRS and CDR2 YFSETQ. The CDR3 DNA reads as TGCGCCAGCAGCTTTCCCAAGCCTTTAGCGGGAGGTGAGCAGTTCTTC. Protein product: CASSFPKPLAGGEQFF.

The DNA for the CDR3 is TGCAGCGTTGACCGGGGCTATGGCTACACCTTC. As protein: CSVDRGYGYTF. This chain connects TRBV29-1 to TRBJ1-2, with D uncertain. V lost 3 bases and J lost 4, with 6 bases in between. Germline lookup yields CDR1 SQVTM and CDR2 ANQGSEA. The CDR3 spans 11 residues.

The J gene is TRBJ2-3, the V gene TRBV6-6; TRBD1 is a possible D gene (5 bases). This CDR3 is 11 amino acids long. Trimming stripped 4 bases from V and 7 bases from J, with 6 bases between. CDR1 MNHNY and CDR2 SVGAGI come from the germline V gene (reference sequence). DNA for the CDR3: TGTGCCAGCAGTTCAGGGTATACGCAGTATTTT. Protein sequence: CASSSGYTQYF.

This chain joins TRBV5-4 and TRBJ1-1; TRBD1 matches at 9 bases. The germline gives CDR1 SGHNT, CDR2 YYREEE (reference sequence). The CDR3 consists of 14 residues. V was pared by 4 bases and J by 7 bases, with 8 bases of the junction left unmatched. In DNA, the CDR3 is TGTGCCAGCAGCGGGACAGGGAAGGCGGATGAAGCTTTCTTT. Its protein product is CASSGTGKADEAFF.

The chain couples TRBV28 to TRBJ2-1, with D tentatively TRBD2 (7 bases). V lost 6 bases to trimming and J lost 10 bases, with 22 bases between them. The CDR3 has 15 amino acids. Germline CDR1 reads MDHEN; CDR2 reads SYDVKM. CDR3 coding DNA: TGTGCCAGCAGCCTTAGAGTCGGAGGGGGAGGGGAGCAGTTCTTC. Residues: CASSLRVGGGGEQFF.

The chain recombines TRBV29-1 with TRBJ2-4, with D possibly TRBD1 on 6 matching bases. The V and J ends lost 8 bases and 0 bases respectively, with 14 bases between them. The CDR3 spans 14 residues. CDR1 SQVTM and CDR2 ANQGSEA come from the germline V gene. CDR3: CSSGDTIAKNIQYF. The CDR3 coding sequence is TGCAGCTCAGGGGACACCATAGCCAAAAACATTCAGTACTTC.

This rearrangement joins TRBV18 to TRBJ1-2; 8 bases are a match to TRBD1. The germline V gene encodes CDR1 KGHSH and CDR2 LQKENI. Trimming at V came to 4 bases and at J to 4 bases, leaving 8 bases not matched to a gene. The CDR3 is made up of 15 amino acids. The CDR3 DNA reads TGTGCCAGCTCACTTACGGACAGGGTCATCTATGGCTACACCTTC. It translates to CASSLTDRVIYGYTF.

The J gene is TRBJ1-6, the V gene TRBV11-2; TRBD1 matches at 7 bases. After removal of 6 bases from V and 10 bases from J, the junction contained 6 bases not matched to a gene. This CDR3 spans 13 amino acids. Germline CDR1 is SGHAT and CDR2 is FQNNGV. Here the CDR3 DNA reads TGTGCCAGCAGGGCCACAGGGGACTCACCCCTCCACTTT. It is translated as CASRATGDSPLHF. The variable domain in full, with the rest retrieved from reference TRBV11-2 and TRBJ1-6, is EAGVAQSPRYKIIEKRQSVAFWCNPISGHATLYWYQQILGQGPKLLIQFQNNGVVDDSQLPKDRFSAERLKGVDSTLKIQPAKLEDSAVYLCASRATGDSPLHFGNGTRLTVT.

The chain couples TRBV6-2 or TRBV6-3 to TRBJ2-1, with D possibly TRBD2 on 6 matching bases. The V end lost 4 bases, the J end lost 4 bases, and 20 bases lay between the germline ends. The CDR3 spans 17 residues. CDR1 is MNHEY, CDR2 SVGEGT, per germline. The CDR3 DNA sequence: TGTGCCAGCAGTTTCTCCCTTACTAGCCGTATTTACAATGAGCAGTTCTTC. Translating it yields CASSFSLTSRIYNEQFF.